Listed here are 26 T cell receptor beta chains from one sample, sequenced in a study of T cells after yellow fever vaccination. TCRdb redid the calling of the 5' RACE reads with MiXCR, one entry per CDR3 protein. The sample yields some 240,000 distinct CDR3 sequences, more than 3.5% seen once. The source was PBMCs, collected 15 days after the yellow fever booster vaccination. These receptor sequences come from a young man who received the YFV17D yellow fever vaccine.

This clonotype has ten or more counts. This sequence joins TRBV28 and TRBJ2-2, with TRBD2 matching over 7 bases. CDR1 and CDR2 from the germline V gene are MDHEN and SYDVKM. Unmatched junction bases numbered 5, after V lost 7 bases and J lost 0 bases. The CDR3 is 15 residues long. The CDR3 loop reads CASNGGGANTGELFF. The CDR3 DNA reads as TGTGCCAGCAACGGCGGGGGTGCGAACACCGGGGAGCTGTTTTTT. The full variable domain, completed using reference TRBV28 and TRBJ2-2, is DVKVTQSSRYLVKRTGEKVFLECVQDMDHENMFWYRQDPGLGLRLIYFSYDVKMKEKGDIPEGYSVSREKKERFSLILESASTNQTSMYLCASNGGGANTGELFFGEGSRLTVL.

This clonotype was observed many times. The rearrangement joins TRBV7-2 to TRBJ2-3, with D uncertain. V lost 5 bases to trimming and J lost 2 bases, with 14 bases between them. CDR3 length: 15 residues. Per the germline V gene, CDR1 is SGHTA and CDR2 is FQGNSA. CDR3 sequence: CASSTLQAFTDTQYF. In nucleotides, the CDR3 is TGTGCCAGCAGCACCCTGCAGGCCTTCACAGATACGCAGTATTTT.

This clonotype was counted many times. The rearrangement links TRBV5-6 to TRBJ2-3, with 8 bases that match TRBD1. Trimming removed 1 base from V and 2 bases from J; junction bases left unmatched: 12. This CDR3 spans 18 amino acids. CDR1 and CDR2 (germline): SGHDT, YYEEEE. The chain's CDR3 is CASSLSGQGASVTDTQYF. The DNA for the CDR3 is TGTGCCAGCAGCTTGAGCGGGCAGGGGGCGTCGGTCACAGATACGCAGTATTTT.

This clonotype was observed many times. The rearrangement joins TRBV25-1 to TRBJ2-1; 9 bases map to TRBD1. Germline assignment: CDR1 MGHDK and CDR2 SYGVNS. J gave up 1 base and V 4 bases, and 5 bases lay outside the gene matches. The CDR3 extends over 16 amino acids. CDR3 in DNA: TGTGCCAGCAGTGGAACAGGGGGCGCATCCTACAATGAGCAGTTCTTC. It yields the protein CASSGTGGASYNEQFF.

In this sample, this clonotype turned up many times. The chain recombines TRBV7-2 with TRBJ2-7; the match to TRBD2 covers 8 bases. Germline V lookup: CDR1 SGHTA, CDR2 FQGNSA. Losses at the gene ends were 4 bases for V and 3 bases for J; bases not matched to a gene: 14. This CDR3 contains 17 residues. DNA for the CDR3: TGTGCCAGCAGCTCCACGCGGGGGGCCGGTATTGGCTACGAGCAGTACTTC. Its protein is CASSSTRGAGIGYEQYF.

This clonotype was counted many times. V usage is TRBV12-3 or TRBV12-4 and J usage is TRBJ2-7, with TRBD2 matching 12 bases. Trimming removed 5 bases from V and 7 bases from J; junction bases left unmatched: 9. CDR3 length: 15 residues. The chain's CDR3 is CASSLGLAGSREQYF. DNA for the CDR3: TGTGCCAGCAGTCTAGGACTAGCGGGGTCGAGGGAGCAGTACTTC.

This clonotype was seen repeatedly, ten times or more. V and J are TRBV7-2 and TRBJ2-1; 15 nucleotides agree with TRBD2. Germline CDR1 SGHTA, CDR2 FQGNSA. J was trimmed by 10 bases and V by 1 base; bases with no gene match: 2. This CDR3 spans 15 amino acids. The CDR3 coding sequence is TGTGCCAGCAGCTTAGGGACTAGCGGGGGGGACGAGCAGTTCTTC. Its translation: CASSLGTSGGDEQFF.

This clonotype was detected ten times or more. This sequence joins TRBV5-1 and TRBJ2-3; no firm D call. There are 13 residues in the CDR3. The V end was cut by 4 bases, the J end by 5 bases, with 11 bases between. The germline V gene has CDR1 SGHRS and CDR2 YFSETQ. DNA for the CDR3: TGCGCCAGCAGCACCATGGACGGAGATACGCAGTATTTT. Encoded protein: CASSTMDGDTQYF.

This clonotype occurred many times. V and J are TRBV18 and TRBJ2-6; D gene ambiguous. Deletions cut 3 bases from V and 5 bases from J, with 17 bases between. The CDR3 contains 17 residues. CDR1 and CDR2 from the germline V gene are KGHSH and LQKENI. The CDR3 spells CASSPVQLNNRANVLTF. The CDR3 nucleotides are TGTGCCAGCTCACCCGTACAATTGAATAATAGGGCCAACGTCCTGACTTTC.

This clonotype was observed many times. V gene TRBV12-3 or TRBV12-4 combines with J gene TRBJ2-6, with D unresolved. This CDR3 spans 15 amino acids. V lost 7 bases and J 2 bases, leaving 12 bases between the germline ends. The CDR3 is CASTDSTPGANVLTF. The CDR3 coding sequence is TGTGCCAGCACCGATTCAACTCCTGGGGCCAACGTCCTGACTTTC.

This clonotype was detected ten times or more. The CDR3 loop reads CASSLLPSSVPHEQFF. Written as DNA, the CDR3 is TGTGCCAGCAGCTTACTCCCCTCGTCGGTCCCCCATGAGCAGTTCTTC. The chain links TRBV7-6 to TRBJ2-1; D gene ambiguous. Per the germline V gene, CDR1 is SGHVS and CDR2 is FNYEAQ. The CDR3 covers 16 residues. V was clipped by 2 bases and J by 8 bases, with 19 bases between them. The full variable domain, with the rest looked up from reference TRBV7-6 and TRBJ2-1, is GAGVSQSPRYKVTKRGQDVALRCDPISGHVSLYWYRQALGQGPEFLTYFNYEAQQDKSGLPNDRFSAERPEGSISTLTIQRTEQRDSAMYRCASSLLPSSVPHEQFFGPGTRLTVL.

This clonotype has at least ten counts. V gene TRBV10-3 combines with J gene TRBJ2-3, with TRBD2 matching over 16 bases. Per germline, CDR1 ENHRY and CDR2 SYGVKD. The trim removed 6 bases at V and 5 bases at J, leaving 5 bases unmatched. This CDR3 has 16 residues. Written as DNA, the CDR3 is TGTGCCATCAGGCCGGGACTAGCGGGGGGGCAAGATACGCAGTATTTT. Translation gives CAIRPGLAGGQDTQYF.

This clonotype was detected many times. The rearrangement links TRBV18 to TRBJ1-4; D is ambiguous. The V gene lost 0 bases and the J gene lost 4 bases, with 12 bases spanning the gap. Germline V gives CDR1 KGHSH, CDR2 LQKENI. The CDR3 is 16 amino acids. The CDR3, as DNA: TGTGCCAGCTCACCACCGGTACAGAGAATTAATGAAAAACTGTTTTTT. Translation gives CASSPPVQRINEKLFF. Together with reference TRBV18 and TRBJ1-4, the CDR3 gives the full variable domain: NAGVMQNPRHLVRRRGQEARLRCSPMKGHSHVYWYRQLPEEGLKFMVYLQKENIIDESGMPKERFSAEFPKEGPSILRIQQVVRGDSAAYFCASSPPVQRINEKLFFGSGTQLSVL.

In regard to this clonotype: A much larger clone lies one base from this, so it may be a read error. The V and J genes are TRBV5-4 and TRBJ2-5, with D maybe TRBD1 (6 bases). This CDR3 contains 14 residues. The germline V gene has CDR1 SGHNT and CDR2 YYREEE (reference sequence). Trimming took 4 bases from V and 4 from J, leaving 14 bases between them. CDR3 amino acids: CASSGGGDGETQYF. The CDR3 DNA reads TGTGCCAGCAGCGGTGGGGGCGACGGAGAGACCCAGTACTTC.

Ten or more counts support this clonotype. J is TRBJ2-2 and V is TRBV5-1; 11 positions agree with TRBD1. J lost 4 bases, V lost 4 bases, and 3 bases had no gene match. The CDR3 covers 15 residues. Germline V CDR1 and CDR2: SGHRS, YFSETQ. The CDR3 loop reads CASSPGTGGTGELFF. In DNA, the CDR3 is TGCGCCAGCAGCCCCGGGACAGGGGGCACCGGGGAGCTGTTTTTT.

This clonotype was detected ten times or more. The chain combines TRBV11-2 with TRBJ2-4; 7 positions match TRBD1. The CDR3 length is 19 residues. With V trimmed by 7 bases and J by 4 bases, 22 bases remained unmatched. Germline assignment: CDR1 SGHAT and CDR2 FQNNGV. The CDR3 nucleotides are TGTGCCAGCAACTCCTTAAGGACAGGAACCTCCTGGGGTAAAAACATTCAGTACTTC. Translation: CASNSLRTGTSWGKNIQYF.

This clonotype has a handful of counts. CDR3 loop: CASSFRDSTYGYTF. The DNA of the CDR3 is TGTGCCAGCAGCTTCCGGGACAGTACTTATGGCTACACCTTC. This sequence joins TRBV5-5 and TRBJ1-2; 7 bases are a match to TRBD1. CDR1 SGHKS and CDR2 YYEKEE come from the germline V gene (reference sequence). The V gene end was trimmed by 2 bases and the J gene end by 5 bases; junction bases not matched to a gene: 6. CDR3 length: 14 residues.

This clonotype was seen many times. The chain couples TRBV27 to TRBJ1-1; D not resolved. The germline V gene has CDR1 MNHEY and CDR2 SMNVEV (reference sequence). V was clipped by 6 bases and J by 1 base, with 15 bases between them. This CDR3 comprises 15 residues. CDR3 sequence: CASRSWGPGNTEAFF. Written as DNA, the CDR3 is TGTGCCAGCAGGTCTTGGGGTCCGGGGAACACTGAAGCTTTCTTT.

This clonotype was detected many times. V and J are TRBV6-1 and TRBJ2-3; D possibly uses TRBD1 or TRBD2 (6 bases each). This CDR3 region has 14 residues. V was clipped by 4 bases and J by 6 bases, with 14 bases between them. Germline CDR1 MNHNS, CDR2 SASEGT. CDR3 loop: CASSGLGGTDTQYF. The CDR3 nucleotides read TGTGCCAGCAGTGGACTAGGGGGGACCGATACGCAGTATTTT.

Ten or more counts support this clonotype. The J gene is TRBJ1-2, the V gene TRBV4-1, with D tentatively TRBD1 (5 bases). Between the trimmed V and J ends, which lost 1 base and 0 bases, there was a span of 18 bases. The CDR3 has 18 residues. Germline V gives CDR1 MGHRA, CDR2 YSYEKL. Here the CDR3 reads CASSQVGPGAEPNYGYTF. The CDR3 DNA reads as TGCGCCAGCAGCCAAGTTGGTCCCGGGGCCGAACCTAACTATGGCTACACCTTC.

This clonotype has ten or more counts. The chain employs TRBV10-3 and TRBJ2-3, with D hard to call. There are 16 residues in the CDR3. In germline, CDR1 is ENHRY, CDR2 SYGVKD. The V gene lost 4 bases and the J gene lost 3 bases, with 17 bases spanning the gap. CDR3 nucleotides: TGTGCCATCAGTGGCCCCAAGAGTGAAGGTACAGATACGCAGTATTTT. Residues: CAISGPKSEGTDTQYF.

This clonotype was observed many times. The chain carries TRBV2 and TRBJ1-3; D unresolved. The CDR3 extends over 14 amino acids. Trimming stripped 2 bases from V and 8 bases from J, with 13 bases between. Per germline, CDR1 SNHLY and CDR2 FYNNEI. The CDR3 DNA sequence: TGTGCCAGCAGTGAACCCCCCGCAAGAGACACCATATATTTT. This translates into CASSEPPARDTIYF.

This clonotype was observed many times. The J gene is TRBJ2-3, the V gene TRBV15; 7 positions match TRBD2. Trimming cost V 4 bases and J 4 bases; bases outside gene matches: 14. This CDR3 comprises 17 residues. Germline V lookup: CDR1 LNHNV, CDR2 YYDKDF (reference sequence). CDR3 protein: CATSTPQGSGKSDTQYF. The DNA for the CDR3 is TGTGCCACCAGCACACCTCAGGGCAGCGGGAAGTCAGATACGCAGTATTTT.

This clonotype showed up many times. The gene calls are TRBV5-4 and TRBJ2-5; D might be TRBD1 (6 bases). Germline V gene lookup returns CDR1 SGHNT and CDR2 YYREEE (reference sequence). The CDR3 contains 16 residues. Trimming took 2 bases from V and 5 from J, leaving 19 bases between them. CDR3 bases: TGTGCCAGCAGCTTCAGGGGTTGGGGAAGAAGGGAGACCCAGTACTTC. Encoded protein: CASSFRGWGRRETQYF.

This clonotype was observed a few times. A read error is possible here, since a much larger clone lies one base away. CDR3 DNA: TGCAGTGCCCCGGGACAGGGCTCCTACGTGCAGTACTTC. Translated: CSAPGQGSYVQYF. This chain uses TRBV20-1 with TRBJ2-7; 9 positions agree with TRBD1. The CDR3 contains 13 residues. Looked up from germline, CDR1 is DFQATT and CDR2 is SNEGSKA (reference sequence).

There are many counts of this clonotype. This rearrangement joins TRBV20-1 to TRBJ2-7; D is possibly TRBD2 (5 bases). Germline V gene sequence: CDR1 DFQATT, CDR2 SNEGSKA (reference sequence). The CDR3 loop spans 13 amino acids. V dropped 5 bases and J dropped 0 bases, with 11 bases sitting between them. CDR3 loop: CSADTGDSYEQYF. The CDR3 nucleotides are TGCAGTGCTGACACCGGGGACTCCTACGAGCAGTACTTC.